These 20 T cell receptor beta chains originate from one sample sequenced in a study of cytomegalovirus exposure and HLA in healthy donors. The PCR contained 60 Vbeta and 13 Jbeta primers. TCRdb's table, derived via immunoSEQ multiplex PCR, lists solely in-frame clones and lacks some. The table has over 130,000 clones, around two thirds seen once. Sequences were obtained from PBMCs. The origin of the receptors is a male donor in good health and CMV-seronegative.

The chain has TRBV29-1 and TRBJ2-3; TRBD2 matches at 8 bases. The CDR3 runs to 16 residues. With V trimmed by 4 bases and J by 4 bases, 13 bases remained unmatched. Per the germline V gene, CDR1 is SQVTM and CDR2 is ANQGSEA. CDR3 loop: CSVVGSGEFQADTQYF. The CDR3 DNA sequence: TGCAGCGTTGTTGGTAGCGGGGAATTCCAGGCAGATACGCAGTATTTT.

The chain uses TRBV28 and TRBJ2-3, with a tentative D call TRBD2 (7 bases). The CDR3 has 17 residues. V was trimmed by 4 bases and J by 5 bases, leaving 22 bases between them. Per germline, CDR1 MDHEN and CDR2 SYDVKM. For the CDR3, the DNA is TGTGCCAGCAGTTCCATCCGGCGGGGGCCCTCCGTAGATACGCAGTATTTT. Its protein is CASSSIRRGPSVDTQYF.

Only a few counts were recorded for this clone. The V call is TRBV18, the J call TRBJ2-5; no reliable D call. The V gene lost 3 bases and the J gene lost 5 bases, with 7 bases spanning the gap. Germline CDR1 is KGHSH and CDR2 is LQKENI. The CDR3 runs to 12 residues. CDR3 in DNA: TGTGCCAGCTCACCGCAACAGGAGACCCAGTACTTC. Encoded protein: CASSPQQETQYF.

This sequence joins TRBV7-8 and TRBJ2-3, with a possible D match to TRBD2 (6 bases). The V end was cut by 4 bases, the J end by 2 bases, with 13 bases between. CDR1 is SGHVS, CDR2 FQNEAQ, per germline. The CDR3 has 15 residues. In DNA form, the CDR3 reads TGTGCCAGCAGCTGGGGGGTAACTTACACAGATACGCAGTATTTT. Protein sequence: CASSWGVTYTDTQYF.

The chain couples TRBV2 to TRBJ1-6; the D gene is possibly TRBD1 (5 bases). Trimming stripped 5 bases from V and 7 bases from J, with 6 bases between. The germline gives CDR1 SNHLY, CDR2 FYNNEI. This CDR3 has 12 residues. The CDR3: CASSSGNSPLHF. DNA for the CDR3: TGTGCCAGCAGTTCAGGGAATTCACCCCTCCACTTT.

About this clone itself: The junction departs from the called germline gene at one end, perhaps through a read error. The CDR3 spells CASSLEGGSTDTQYF. CDR3 nucleotide sequence: TGTGCTAGCAGCTTAGAAGGGGGATCGACAGATACGCAGTATTTT. The chain uses TRBV7-7 and TRBJ2-3; possibly TRBD1 for D (6 bases). CDR3 length: 15 amino acids. Germline CDR1 and CDR2: SSHAT and FNYEAQ (reference sequence).

This sequence joins TRBV5-1 and TRBJ2-2, with TRBD1 matching over 9 bases. V trimming: 1 base; J trimming: 1 base; junction bases outside the gene matches: 2. This CDR3 region has 16 residues. Germline loops: CDR1 SGHRS, CDR2 YFSETQ. CDR3: CASSLTGQGNTGELFF. CDR3 DNA: TGCGCCAGCAGCTTGACGGGACAGGGGAACACCGGGGAGCTGTTTTTT. Complete variable domain (other parts from reference TRBV5-1 and TRBJ2-2): KAGVTQTPRYLIKTRGQQVTLSCSPISGHRSVSWYQQTPGQGLQFLFEYFSETQRNKGNFPGRFSGRQFSNSRSEMNVSTLELGDSALYLCASSLTGQGNTGELFFGEGSRLTVL.

V usage is TRBV27 and J usage is TRBJ1-4; 10 nucleotides align to TRBD1. V lost 2 bases to trimming and J lost 8 bases; unmatched junction nucleotides: 11. From germline, CDR1 is MNHEY and CDR2 SMNVEV (reference sequence). This CDR3 has 17 residues. The CDR3 DNA reads TGTGCCAGCAGTTTAGCTGGAAGACAGGGGGCTCTGGAAAAACTGTTTTTT. Its protein product is CASSLAGRQGALEKLFF.

V usage is TRBV15 and J usage is TRBJ2-1; 12 bases fit TRBD2. CDR1 is LNHNV, CDR2 YYDKDF, per germline (reference sequence). The CDR3 extends over 17 amino acids. J lost 5 bases, V lost 8 bases, and 13 bases had no gene match. CDR3 region: CATAELAGGQWDNEQFF. The CDR3 DNA is TGTGCCACCGCGGAGCTAGCGGGGGGGCAATGGGACAATGAGCAGTTCTTC.

This rearrangement joins TRBV4-2 to TRBJ2-1; tentatively, D is TRBD2 (7 bases). The CDR3 has 17 amino acids. The ends were cut back, 7 bases at V and 0 bases at J, with 19 bases in the middle. Germline CDR1 and CDR2: LGHNA and YNFKEQ. CDR3 sequence reads: CASMRLGGARSYNEQFF. CDR3 in DNA: TGTGCCAGCATGCGACTGGGGGGGGCCCGCTCCTACAATGAGCAGTTCTTC.

J is TRBJ2-2 and V is TRBV5-4; 7 bases fit TRBD1. V shed 3 bases, J shed 2 bases, and the junction held 7 bases outside the gene matches. This CDR3 comprises 16 residues. Germline V gene data show CDR1 as SGHNT and CDR2 as YYREEE (reference sequence). The CDR3 DNA reads TGTGCCAGCAGCTACAACAGGGGAATCAACACCGGGGAGCTGTTTTTT. Translated: CASSYNRGINTGELFF.

The chain couples TRBV5-1 to TRBJ2-2, with TRBD2 as a possible D gene (7 bases). V shed 0 bases and J shed 3 bases, with 12 bases lying between them. The germline V gene has CDR1 SGHRS and CDR2 YFSETQ. The CDR3 is 16 residues long. The CDR3 bases are TGCGCCAGCAGCTTGGAGGGGGGGCCGGACACCGGGGAGCTGTTTTTT. It is translated as CASSLEGGPDTGELFF.

This clone was seen more than once but under ten times. The V call is TRBV5-6, the J call TRBJ1-2; D is undetermined. V lost 1 base and J 1 base, leaving 11 bases between the germline ends. Germline loops: CDR1 SGHDT, CDR2 YYEEEE. This CDR3 contains 15 residues. In DNA, the CDR3 is TGTGCCAGCAGCTTGTCGGAGGGTGTTAACTATGGCTACACCTTC. Protein product: CASSLSEGVNYGYTF.

The rearrangement joins TRBV9 to TRBJ1-1; 10 nucleotides match TRBD1. Per germline, CDR1 SGDLS and CDR2 YYNGEE. The V gene end was trimmed by 4 bases and the J gene end by 5 bases; junction bases not matched to a gene: 14. The CDR3 is made up of 17 amino acids. CDR3 in amino acids: CASSFWGDRGGGTEAFF. Written as DNA, the CDR3 is TGTGCCAGCAGCTTTTGGGGGGACAGGGGTGGTGGTACTGAAGCTTTCTTT.

The chain combines TRBV30 with TRBJ2-3; 10 bases map to TRBD1. Unmatched junction bases numbered 10, after V lost 5 bases and J lost 5 bases. The CDR3 contains 15 residues. The germline CDR1 and CDR2 sequences are GTSNPN and SVGIG (reference sequence). CDR3 DNA sequence: TGTGCCTGGGAAGGACAGGGGGGAATTGGAGATACGCAGTATTTT. Encoded protein: CAWEGQGGIGDTQYF.

To note about this clone: Relative to the germline gene, one junction end is altered; a read error may explain this. This chain uses TRBV9 with TRBJ1-2; D ambiguous. This CDR3 comprises 17 residues. Germline loops: CDR1 SGDLS, CDR2 YYNGEE. DNA for the CDR3: TGTGCCAGCAGCGCCCCCTCCGGCCGCCTAGCTAACTATGGCTACCCCTTC. Its protein product is CASSAPSGRLANYGYPF.

The chain couples TRBV5-4 to TRBJ2-2; 10 nucleotides align to TRBD1. The CDR3 covers 16 residues. Per the germline V gene, CDR1 is SGHNT and CDR2 is YYREEE (reference sequence). J was trimmed by 3 bases and V by 2 bases; bases with no gene match: 4. The CDR3 spells CASSFLTGGYTGELFF. The DNA for the CDR3 is TGTGCCAGCAGCTTTCTGACAGGGGGCTACACCGGGGAGCTGTTTTTT. The entire variable domain, with the rest obtained from reference TRBV5-4 and TRBJ2-2, is as follows: ETGVTQSPTHLIKTRGQQVTLRCSSQSGHNTVSWYQQALGQGPQFIFQYYREEENGRGNFPPRFSGLQFPNYSSELNVNALELDDSALYLCASSFLTGGYTGELFFGEGSRLTVL.

The chain uses TRBV2 and TRBJ2-5; TRBD2 agrees at 7 bases. Germline lookup yields CDR1 SNHLY and CDR2 FYNNEI. After removal of 6 bases from V and 5 bases from J, the junction contained 9 bases not matched to a gene. The CDR3 sequence is 14 residues long. The CDR3 loop reads CASRRYSGVETQYF. The CDR3 region has the DNA TGTGCCAGCAGGAGATACAGCGGGGTTGAGACCCAGTACTTC.

The chain uses TRBV2 and TRBJ1-6; 8 nucleotides align to TRBD1. The CDR3 is made up of 14 amino acids. CDR1 and CDR2 from the germline V gene are SNHLY and FYNNEI. Trimming took 4 bases from V and 10 from J; bases not matched to a gene: 6. The CDR3 is CASSVDRGGSPLHF. In DNA, the CDR3 is TGTGCCAGCAGTGTTGACAGGGGAGGGTCACCCCTCCACTTT.

With respect to this clone: This probably arose from a read error, given a far larger clone one base away. The chain recombines TRBV7-9 with TRBJ2-7; 8 positions agree with TRBD2. The CDR3 has 15 residues. Germline CDR1 reads SEHNR; CDR2 reads FQNEAQ (reference sequence). The V gene end was trimmed by 5 bases and the J gene end by 4 bases; junction bases not matched to a gene: 10. Here the CDR3 DNA reads TGTGCCAGCAGCCAAGTAACCGGGGGGGATTACGAGCAGTACTTC. It codes for CASSQVTGGDYEQYF.